This T cell receptor (beta chain) stems from a study of human T cells and chemical hapten exposure. Study-wide background: Diphenylcyclopropenone, dosed weekly to the scalp, was given to patients throughout the roughly 24-week study. Largely, small differences in pooled library volume made per-sample TCR yields vary.

CDR1 is MNHEY and CDR2 is SMNVEV in the germline V gene (reference sequence). This CDR3 region has 15 residues. Trimming left V 4 bases short and J 6 bases short, with 18 bases between. Points from the study as a whole: Because all patients had alopecia, their immune responses might differ from healthy ones.

TCRdb itself ran the RACE reads through MiXCR, one entry per CDR3 protein. The table records about 120,000 distinct CDR3 sequences, roughly 13% of them present only once. This clonotype has more than one count but fewer than ten. Its antigen is undetermined. Time point meaning: patch test 1, 2 weeks after DPC sensitization. Treatment denoted: therapeutic diphenylcyclopropenone sensitization with weekly scalp DPC. The sample was whole blood, taken in connection with sensitization to the hapten diphenylcyclopropenone (DPC). The rearrangement links TRBV27 to TRBJ1-1, with no clear D. This TCR came from a man between 18 and 29 years old with alopecia areata. Some clones in this sample may be carry-over from other donors' samples. CDR3 DNA sequence: TGTGCCAGCAGTTCGGTCGTCGGGCTGTTGCCTGAAGCTTTCTTT. Encoded protein: CASSSVVGLLPEAFF.